This entry concerns a single T cell receptor beta chain. The data stem from a study of blood T cell repertoires in COVID-19. As for the study in general: Samples came from the United States, Italy and Spain, spanning acute and convalescent COVID-19.

Profiled with immunoSEQ multiplex PCR; TCRdb holds only in-frame clones, not every one. The repertoire holds tens of thousands of clones, with approximately 81% as singletons. The CDR3 is 15 residues long. Per the germline V gene, CDR1 is SGHTS and CDR2 is YDEGEE. V was pared by 4 bases and J by 3 bases, with 5 bases of the junction left unmatched. The chain has TRBV5-8 and TRBJ2-3; TRBD2 aligns across 10 bases. The TCR comes from a woman aged 80 or over with active or convalescent COVID-19. The sequenced sample was peripheral blood. The CDR3 DNA is TGTGCCAGCAGCCGAACTAGCGGGATAACAGATACGCAGTATTTT. Translation gives CASSRTSGITDTQYF.